This T cell receptor (beta chain) was captured in a study of T cell repertoires in cytomegalovirus infection. Across the whole study: CMV infection and matching HLA type were both indicated by public TCR beta signatures.

Each CDR3 protein is one row after TCRdb ran MiXCR on the reads. The sample has hundreds of thousands of distinct CDR3 sequences; approximately 40% are singletons. Note on this clonotype: Its antigen is unidentified.

The sequence was obtained from a human donor in good health (CMV status not recorded). Some clones in this sample may be carry-over from other donors' samples. Sequenced here: cultured PBMCs, sampled from culture after CMV antigen stimulation.

This chain's CDR3 is CASSHWDRDTEAFF. DNA of the CDR3: TGTGCCAGCAGCCACTGGGACAGGGACACTGAAGCTTTCTTT. The chain has TRBV3-1 and TRBJ1-1; 9 bases agree with TRBD1. Germline lookup yields CDR1 LGHDT and CDR2 YNNKEL (reference sequence). The CDR3 sequence is 14 residues long. Trimming took 3 bases from V and 3 from J; bases not matched to a gene: 2.